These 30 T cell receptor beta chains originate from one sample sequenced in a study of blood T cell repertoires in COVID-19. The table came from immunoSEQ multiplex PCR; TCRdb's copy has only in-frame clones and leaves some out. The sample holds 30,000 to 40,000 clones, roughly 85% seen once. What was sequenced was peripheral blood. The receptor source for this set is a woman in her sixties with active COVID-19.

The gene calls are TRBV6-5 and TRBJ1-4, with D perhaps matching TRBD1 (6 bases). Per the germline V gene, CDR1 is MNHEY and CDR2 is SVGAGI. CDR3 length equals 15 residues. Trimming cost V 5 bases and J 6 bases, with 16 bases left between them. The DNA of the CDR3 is TGTGCCAGCAGTACGTTACAGGGAGTAGATGAAAAACTGTTTTTT. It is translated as CASSTLQGVDEKLFF.

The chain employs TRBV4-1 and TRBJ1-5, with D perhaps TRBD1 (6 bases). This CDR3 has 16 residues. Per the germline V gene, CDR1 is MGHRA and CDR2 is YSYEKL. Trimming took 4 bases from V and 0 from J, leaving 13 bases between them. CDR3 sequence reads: CASSLHRDNSNQPQHF. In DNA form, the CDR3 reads TGCGCCAGCAGCCTACACCGGGACAATAGCAATCAGCCCCAGCATTTT.

The CDR3 loop is CASKQGGRETQYF. CDR3 bases: TGTGCCAGCAAACAGGGGGGACGAGAGACCCAGTACTTC. The chain has TRBV28 and TRBJ2-5; 8 bases align to TRBD1. Germline V gene lookup returns CDR1 MDHEN and CDR2 SYDVKM. The CDR3 covers 13 residues. Germline trimming cut 7 bases from V and 4 bases from J; bases unmatched to any gene: 5.

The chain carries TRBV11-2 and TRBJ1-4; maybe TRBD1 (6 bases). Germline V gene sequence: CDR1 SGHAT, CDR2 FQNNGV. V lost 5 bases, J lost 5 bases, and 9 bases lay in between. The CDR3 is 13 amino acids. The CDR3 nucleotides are TGTGCCAGCAGCCGGACAGAGAATGAAAAACTGTTTTTT. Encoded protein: CASSRTENEKLFF. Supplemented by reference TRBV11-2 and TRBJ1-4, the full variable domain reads EAGVAQSPRYKIIEKRQSVAFWCNPISGHATLYWYQQILGQGPKLLIQFQNNGVVDDSQLPKDRFSAERLKGVDSTLKIQPAKLEDSAVYLCASSRTENEKLFFGSGTQLSVL.

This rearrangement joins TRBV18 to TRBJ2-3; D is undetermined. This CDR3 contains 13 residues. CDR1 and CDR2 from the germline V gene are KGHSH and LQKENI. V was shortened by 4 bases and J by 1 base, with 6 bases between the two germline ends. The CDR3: CASSLPGTDTQYF. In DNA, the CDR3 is TGTGCCAGCTCACTCCCGGGCACAGATACGCAGTATTTT.

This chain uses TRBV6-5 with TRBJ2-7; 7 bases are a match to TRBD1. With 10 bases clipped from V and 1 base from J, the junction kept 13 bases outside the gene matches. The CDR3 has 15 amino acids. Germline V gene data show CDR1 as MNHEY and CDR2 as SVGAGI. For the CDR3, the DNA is TGTGCCACCCAACCCACAGGGGATCTGTCCTACGAGCAGTACTTC. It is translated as CATQPTGDLSYEQYF.

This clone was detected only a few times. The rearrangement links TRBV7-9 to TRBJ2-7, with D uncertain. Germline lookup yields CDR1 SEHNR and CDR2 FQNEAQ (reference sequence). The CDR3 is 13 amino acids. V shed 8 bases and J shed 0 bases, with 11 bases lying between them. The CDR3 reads CASGDYNSYEQYF. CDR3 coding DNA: TGTGCCAGCGGAGATTACAACTCCTACGAGCAGTACTTC.

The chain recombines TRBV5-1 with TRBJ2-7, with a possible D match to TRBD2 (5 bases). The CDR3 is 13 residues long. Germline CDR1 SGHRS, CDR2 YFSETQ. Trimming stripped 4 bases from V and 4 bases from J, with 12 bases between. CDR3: CASSPDGEYEQYF. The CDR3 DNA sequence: TGCGCCAGCAGCCCGGATGGGGAGTACGAGCAGTACTTC.

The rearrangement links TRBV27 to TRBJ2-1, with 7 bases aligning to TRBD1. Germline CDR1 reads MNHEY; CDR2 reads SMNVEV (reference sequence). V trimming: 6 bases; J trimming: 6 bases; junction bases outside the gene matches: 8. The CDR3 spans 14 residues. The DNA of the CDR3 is TGTGCCAGCAGCGGGTGGGACAGCCCCAATGAGCAGTTCTTC. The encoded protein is CASSGWDSPNEQFF.

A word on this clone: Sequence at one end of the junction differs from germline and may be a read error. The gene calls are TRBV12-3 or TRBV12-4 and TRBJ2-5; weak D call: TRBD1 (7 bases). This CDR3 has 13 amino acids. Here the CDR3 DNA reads TGTGCCGGCAGTCATTCAGGGGGGGAGACCCAGTACTTC. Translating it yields CAGSHSGGETQYF.

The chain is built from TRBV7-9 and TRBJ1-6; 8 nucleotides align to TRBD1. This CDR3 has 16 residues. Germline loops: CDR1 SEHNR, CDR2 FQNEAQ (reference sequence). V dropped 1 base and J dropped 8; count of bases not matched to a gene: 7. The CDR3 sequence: CASSLGTGTGDSPLHF. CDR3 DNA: TGTGCCAGCAGCTTAGGTACAGGGACAGGAGATTCACCCCTCCACTTT.

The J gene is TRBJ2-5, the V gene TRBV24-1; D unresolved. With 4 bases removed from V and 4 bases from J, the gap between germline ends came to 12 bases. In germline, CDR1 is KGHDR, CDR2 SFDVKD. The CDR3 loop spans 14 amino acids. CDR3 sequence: CATSDPKLLETQYF. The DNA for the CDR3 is TGTGCCACCAGTGACCCAAAGCTATTAGAGACCCAGTACTTC.

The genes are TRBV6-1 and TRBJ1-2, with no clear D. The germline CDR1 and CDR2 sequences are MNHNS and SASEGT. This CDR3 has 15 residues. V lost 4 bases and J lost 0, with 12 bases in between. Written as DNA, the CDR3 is TGTGCCAGCAGTGGAGCATGGCAGACTAACTATGGCTACACCTTC. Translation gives CASSGAWQTNYGYTF.

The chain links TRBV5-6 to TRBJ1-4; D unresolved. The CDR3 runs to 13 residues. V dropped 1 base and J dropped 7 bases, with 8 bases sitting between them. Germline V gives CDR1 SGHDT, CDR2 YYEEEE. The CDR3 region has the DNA TGTGCCAGCAGCTTGCCCAGTCGTGAAAAACTGTTTTTT. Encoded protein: CASSLPSREKLFF.

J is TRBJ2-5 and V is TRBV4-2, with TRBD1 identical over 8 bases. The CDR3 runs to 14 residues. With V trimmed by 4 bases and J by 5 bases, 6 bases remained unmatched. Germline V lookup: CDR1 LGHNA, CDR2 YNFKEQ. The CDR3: CASSPGQGSETQYF. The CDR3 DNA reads TGTGCCAGCAGCCCCGGACAGGGCTCTGAGACCCAGTACTTC.

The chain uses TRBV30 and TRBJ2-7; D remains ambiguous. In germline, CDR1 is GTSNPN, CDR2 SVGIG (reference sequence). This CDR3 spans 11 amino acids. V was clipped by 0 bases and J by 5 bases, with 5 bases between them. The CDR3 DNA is TGTGCCTGGAGTGTACTCGACGAGCAGTACTTC. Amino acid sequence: CAWSVLDEQYF.

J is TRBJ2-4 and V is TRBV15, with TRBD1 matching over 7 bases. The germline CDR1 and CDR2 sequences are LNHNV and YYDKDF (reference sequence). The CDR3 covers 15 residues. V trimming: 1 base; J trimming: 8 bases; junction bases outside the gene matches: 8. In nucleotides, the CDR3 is TGTGCCACCAGCAGAGGTACAGGGGCCAGGGACATTCAGTACTTC. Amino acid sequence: CATSRGTGARDIQYF.

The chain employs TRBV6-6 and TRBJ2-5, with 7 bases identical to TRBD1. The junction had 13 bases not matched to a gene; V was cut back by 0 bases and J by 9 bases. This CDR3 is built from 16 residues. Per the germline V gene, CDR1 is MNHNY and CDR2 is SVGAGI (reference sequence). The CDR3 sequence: CASSYSIWGQPSAQYF. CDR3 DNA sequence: TGTGCCAGCAGTTACTCGATATGGGGACAGCCATCGGCCCAGTACTTC.

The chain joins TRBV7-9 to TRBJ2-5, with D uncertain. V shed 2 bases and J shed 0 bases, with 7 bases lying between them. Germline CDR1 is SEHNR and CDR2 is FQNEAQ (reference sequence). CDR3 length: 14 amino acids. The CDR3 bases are TGTGCCAGCAGCTTAAGGCTAGACCAAGAGACCCAGTACTTC. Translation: CASSLRLDQETQYF.

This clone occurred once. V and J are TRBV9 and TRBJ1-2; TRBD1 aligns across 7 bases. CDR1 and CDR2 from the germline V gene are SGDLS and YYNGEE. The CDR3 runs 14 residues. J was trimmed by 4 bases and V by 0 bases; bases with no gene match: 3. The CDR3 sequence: CASSVDGTVYGYTF. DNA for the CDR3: TGTGCCAGCAGCGTAGACGGGACAGTCTATGGCTACACCTTC.

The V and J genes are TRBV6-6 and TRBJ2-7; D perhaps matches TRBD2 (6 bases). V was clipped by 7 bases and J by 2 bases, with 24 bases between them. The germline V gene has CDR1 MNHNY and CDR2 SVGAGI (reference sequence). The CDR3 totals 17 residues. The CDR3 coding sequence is TGTGCCAGCAAACGATCCGGCGGGGCTAGCGAAGCCTACGAGCAGTACTTC. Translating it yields CASKRSGGASEAYEQYF.

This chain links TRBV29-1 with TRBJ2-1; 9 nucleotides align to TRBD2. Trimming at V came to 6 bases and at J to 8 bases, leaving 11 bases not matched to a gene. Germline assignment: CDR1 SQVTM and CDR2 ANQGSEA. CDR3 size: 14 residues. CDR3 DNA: TGCAGCGTCGCTGTTAGCGGGAGTAGGGATGAGCAGTTCTTC. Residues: CSVAVSGSRDEQFF.

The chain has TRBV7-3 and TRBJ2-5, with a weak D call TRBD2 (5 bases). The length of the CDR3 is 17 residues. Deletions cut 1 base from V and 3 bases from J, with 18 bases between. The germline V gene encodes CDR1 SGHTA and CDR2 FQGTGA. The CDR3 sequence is CASSLMGGVGVKETQYF. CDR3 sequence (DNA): TGTGCCAGCAGCTTAATGGGTGGGGTCGGGGTCAAAGAGACCCAGTACTTC.

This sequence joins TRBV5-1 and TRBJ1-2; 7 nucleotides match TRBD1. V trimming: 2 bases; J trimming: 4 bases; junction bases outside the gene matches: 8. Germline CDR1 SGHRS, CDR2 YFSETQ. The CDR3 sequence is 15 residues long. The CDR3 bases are TGCGCCAGCAGCTTAGCTTTGGGACAGCCCTATGGCTACACCTTC. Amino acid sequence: CASSLALGQPYGYTF.

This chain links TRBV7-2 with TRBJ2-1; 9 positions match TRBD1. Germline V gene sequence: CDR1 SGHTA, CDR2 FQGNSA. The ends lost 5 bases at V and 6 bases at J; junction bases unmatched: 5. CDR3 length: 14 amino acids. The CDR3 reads CASSGTGNRNEQFF. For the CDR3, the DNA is TGTGCCAGCAGCGGGACAGGGAACCGCAATGAGCAGTTCTTC.

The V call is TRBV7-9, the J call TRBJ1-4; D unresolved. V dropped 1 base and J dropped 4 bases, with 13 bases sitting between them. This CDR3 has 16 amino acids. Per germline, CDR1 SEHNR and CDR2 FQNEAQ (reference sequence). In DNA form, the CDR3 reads TGTGCCAGCAGCTTAGGTCTCGGAGGGATTAATGAAAAACTGTTTTTT. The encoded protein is CASSLGLGGINEKLFF.

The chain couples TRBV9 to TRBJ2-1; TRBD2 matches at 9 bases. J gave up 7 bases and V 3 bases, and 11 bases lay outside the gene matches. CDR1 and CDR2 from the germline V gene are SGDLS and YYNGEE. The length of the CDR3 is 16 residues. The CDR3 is CASSATGLADENEQFF. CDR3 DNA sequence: TGTGCCAGCAGCGCAACGGGACTAGCTGACGAAAATGAGCAGTTCTTC. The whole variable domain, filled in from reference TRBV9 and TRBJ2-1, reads DSGVTQTPKHLITATGQRVTLRCSPRSGDLSVYWYQQSLDQGLQFLIQYYNGEERAKGNILERFSAQQFPDLHSELNLSSLELGDSALYFCASSATGLADENEQFFGPGTRLTVL.

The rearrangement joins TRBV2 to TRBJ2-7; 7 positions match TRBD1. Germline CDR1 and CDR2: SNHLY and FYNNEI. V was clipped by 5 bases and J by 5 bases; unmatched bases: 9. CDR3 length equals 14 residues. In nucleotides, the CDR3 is TGTGCCAGCAGTTTCGGACAGGCTAGGGACGAGCAGTACTTC. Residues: CASSFGQARDEQYF.

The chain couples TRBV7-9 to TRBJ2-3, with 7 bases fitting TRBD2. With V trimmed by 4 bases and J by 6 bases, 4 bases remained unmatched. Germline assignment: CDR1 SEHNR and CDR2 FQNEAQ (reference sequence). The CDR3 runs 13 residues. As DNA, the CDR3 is TGTGCCAGCAGCTGGGGAGGGTCCGATACGCAGTATTTT. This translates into CASSWGGSDTQYF.

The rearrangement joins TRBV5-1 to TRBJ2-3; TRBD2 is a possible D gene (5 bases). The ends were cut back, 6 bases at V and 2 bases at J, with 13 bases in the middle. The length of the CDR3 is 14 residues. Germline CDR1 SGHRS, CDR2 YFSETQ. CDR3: CASIGITSTDTQYF. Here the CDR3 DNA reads TGCGCCAGCATCGGGATAACATCCACAGATACGCAGTATTTT.